This entry concerns a single T cell receptor beta chain. Its antigen is still unknown. The sample originates from a study of shared clonotypes between healthy human individuals. CDR1 is SNHLY and CDR2 is FYNNEI in the germline V gene. Trimming at V came to 6 bases and at J to 4 bases, leaving 19 bases not matched to a gene. There are 19 residues in the CDR3. Some clones are missing from TCRdb's copy, which holds only in-frame ones; the method was immunoSEQ multiplex PCR. This table holds approximately 1.5 million clones, 95% to 99% found once. Study-level results: A handful of donors shared about 5% of their naive CD4 clonotypes.

The sequencing sample was made of naive CD4+ T cells sorted from blood. Subset described: CD45RA+ positively selected. The V call is TRBV2, the J call TRBJ1-5; 9 bases line up with TRBD1. The TCR sequence derives from a man aged 25 to 40 in good health. As DNA, the CDR3 is TGTGCCAGCAGCCGAGGGTACAGGGGGCGATTAAAAGGGAATCAGCCCCAGCATTTT. It specifies CASSRGYRGRLKGNQPQHF.